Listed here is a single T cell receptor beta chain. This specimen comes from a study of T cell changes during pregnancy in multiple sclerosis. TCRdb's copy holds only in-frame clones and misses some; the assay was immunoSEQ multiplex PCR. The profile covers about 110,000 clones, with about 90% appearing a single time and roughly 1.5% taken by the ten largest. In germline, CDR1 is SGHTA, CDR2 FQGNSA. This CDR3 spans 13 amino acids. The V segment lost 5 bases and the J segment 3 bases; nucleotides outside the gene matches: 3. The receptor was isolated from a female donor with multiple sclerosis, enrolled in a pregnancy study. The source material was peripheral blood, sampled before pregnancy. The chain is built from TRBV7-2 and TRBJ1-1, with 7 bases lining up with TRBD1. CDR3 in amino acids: CASSRDRDTEAFF. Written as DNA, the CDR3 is TGTGCCAGCAGCCGAGACAGGGACACTGAAGCTTTCTTT.